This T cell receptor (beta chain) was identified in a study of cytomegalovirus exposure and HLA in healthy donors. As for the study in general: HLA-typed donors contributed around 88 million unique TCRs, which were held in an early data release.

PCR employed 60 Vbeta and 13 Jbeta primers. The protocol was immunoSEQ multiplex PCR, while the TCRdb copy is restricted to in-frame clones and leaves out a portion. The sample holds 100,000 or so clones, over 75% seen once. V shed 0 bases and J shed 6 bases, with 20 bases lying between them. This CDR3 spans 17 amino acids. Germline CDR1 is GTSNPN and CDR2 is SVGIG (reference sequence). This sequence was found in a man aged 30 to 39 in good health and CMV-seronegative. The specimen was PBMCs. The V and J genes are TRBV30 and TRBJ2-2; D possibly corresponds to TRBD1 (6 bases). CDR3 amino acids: CAWSVGRLGAASGELFF. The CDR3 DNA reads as TGTGCCTGGAGTGTTGGTCGGCTGGGGGCGGCCTCCGGGGAGCTGTTTTTT.